This T cell receptor (beta chain) appears in the sequencing data of a study of relationships among human T cell subsets. Semiquantitative ARM-PCR amplified T cell receptor alpha and beta CDR3 regions from mRNA. ARM-PCR used tagged nested gene-specific primers, then communal superprimers for exponential amplification. TCRdb re-derived calls from the multiplex PCR reads in MiXCR, one entry per CDR3 protein. This sample carries more than 7,000 distinct CDR3 sequences, around 49% of them seen once, and the ten largest clones take 5.2%. The CDR3 is made up of 13 amino acids. Trimming stripped 9 bases from V and 5 bases from J, with 17 bases between. Germline V gene lookup returns CDR1 SGHAT and CDR2 FQNNGV. Anti-CD45RO beads selected memory T cells out of the CD45RA-negative fraction.

This TCR derives from a man in his forties in good health. The source material was memory T cells sorted from blood. V gene TRBV11-2 combines with J gene TRBJ2-7; maybe TRBD2 (5 bases). The CDR3 nucleotides are TGTGCCAGGAGACAAGGACTTCTGAACGAGCAGTACTTC. Translated, it gives CARRQGLLNEQYF.